The rows below give T cell receptor beta chains drawn from one sample of a study of blood T cell repertoires in COVID-19. This table comes from immunoSEQ multiplex PCR, and its TCRdb copy is limited to in-frame clones, with some not included. Counted here are approximately 230,000 clones, about 93% occurring once; the ten biggest clones make up 1.5% to 2%. The material sequenced was PBMCs or T cells enriched from blood (not recorded which). The receptors originated from a young woman who had recovered from COVID-19. Both conserved end residues are part of each CDR3. The order of the fields is clone size, J gene, V gene, D gene, CDR3 DNA, CDR3 protein. The D gene is left open where the match is weak. Expanded clones get a size class; other rows say once, few or many, or leave the size out.

few TRBJ1-1 TRBV5-4 TRBD1 TGTGCCAGCAGCTCGGGACAGGGGAGCATGAACACTGAAGCTTTCTTT CASSSGQGSMNTEAFF
- TRBJ1-6 TRBV25-1 - TGTGCCAGCAGTGATCCCAAAGGGGCCCTCCACTTT CASSDPKGALHF
- TRBJ1-1 TRBV3-1/TRBV3-2 TRBD1 TGTGCCAGCAGCCCCCGGGACAGTAACACTGAAGCTTTCTTT CASSPRDSNTEAFF
- TRBJ1-6 TRBV28 - TGTGCCAGCCTAAGTCGGGGAAATAAAAATTCACCCCTCCACTTT CASLSRGNKNSPLHF
- TRBJ1-4 TRBV10-3 - TGTGCCATCAGTGAGGTGAGGCATGAAAAACTGTTTTTT CAISEVRHEKLFF
once TRBJ1-1 TRBV7-9 - TGTGCCAGCAGGCTCACCGGGACAAGAGCTTTCTTT CASRLTGTRAFF
- TRBJ2-2 TRBV11-3 TRBD1 TGTGCCTCACGACAGGGGGTCTCCGGGGAGCTGTTTTTT CASRQGVSGELFF
- TRBJ1-2 TRBV29-1 - TGCAGCGCGAGAAGAGAAACTAACCTTGGGGGCTACACCTTC CSARRETNLGGYTF
- TRBJ1-2 TRBV4-1 - TGCGCCAGCAGCCACGCAGGGACATATGGCTATGGCTACACCTTC CASSHAGTYGYGYTF
- TRBJ1-6 TRBV7-3 - TGTGCCAGCAGCTATACAGGAGGGCTGGCTTCACCCCTCCACTTT CASSYTGGLASPLHF
- TRBJ2-2 TRBV5-1 - TGCGCCAGCAGCTTGTCCGGTGCGAACACCGGGGAGCTGTTTTTT CASSLSGANTGELFF
- TRBJ2-7 TRBV27 TRBD1 TGTGCCACCACGACAGGGGGCACCTCGGGGAACGAGCAGTACTTC CATTTGGTSGNEQYF
- TRBJ1-2 TRBV14 - TGTGCCAGCAGCCAAGATCGTCGGGCAGGGAACACCTTC CASSQDRRAGNTF
- TRBJ1-2 TRBV15 - TGTGCCACCAGCAGAGATTGGGGCAGCGCTAACTATGGCTACACCTTC CATSRDWGSANYGYTF
- TRBJ2-1 TRBV4-2 TRBD2 TGTGCCAGCAGCAAACTAGCGGGAGACTACAATGAGCAGTTCTTC CASSKLAGDYNEQFF
- TRBJ1-1 TRBV5-1 - TGCGCCAGCAGCTTTATTGCTAGGAGTAACATGAACACTGAAGCTTTCTTT CASSFIARSNMNTEAFF
few TRBJ1-3 TRBV6-1 - TGTGCCAGCAGTGAAGAGGACGGGGGCTCTGGAAACACCATATATTTT CASSEEDGGSGNTIYF
- TRBJ2-1 TRBV3-1/TRBV3-2 TRBD2 TGTGCCAGCAGCCAATCGCCACTAGCGGGAGGGGGCCGAGAGCAGTTCTTC CASSQSPLAGGGREQFF
- TRBJ2-7 TRBV21-1 - TGTGCCAGCATCTACCCGGGACACCTAACCTACGAGCAGTACTTC CASIYPGHLTYEQYF
- TRBJ1-2 TRBV5-4 - TGTGCCAGCAGCTTCGTACAGGCCAACTATGGCTACACCTTC CASSFVQANYGYTF
- TRBJ2-1 TRBV7-9 - TGTGCCAGCAGGGGAGGCTGGGGTGTCTACAATGAGCAGTTCTTC CASRGGWGVYNEQFF
- TRBJ2-1 TRBV11-3 TRBD2 TGTGCCAGCAGCCCAGGACTAGCGGGGGGGCCCCACAATGAGCAGTTCTTC CASSPGLAGGPHNEQFF
- TRBJ2-7 TRBV4-2 TRBD2 TGTGCCAGCAGCACCAGTGGCGGGGGGGCCTACGAGCAGTACTTC CASSTSGGGAYEQYF
- TRBJ1-3 TRBV10-3 - TGTGCCATCAGTGAGTCGCCCGGCTCTGGAAACACCATATATTTT CAISESPGSGNTIYF
- TRBJ2-1 TRBV28 - TGTGCCAGCACCTCCCGGGGGGCGTCCTACAATGAGCAGTTCTTC CASTSRGASYNEQFF
- TRBJ2-5 TRBV28 TRBD2 TGTGCCAGCAGTTTCGGTACAGCGGGACCCCGCTGGGGACTAGCGGGAGTGCAAGGGGAGACCCAGTACTTC CASSFGTAGPRWGLAGVQGETQYF
- TRBJ2-3 TRBV28 - TGTGCCAGCAGTTTATTGATTACTAGCACAGATACGCAGTATTTT CASSLLITSTDTQYF
- TRBJ1-5 TRBV5-6 - TGTGCCAGCCGAAACCTAAAGGGGGATAGCAATCAGCCCCAGCATTTT CASRNLKGDSNQPQHF
- TRBJ2-1 TRBV9 TRBD1 TGTGCCAGCAGCGCCTCCGGGACAGAAATTAACGAGCAGTTCTTC CASSASGTEINEQFF
- TRBJ1-3 TRBV23-1 TRBD1 TGCGCCAGCAGTCAACCAGGACAGGGGGCAGGCGACACCATATATTTT CASSQPGQGAGDTIYF
- TRBJ1-2 TRBV2 - TGTGCCAAGCTGGCCGAAGAGTCAGGCTATGGCTACACCTTC CAKLAEESGYGYTF
- TRBJ2-1 TRBV9 TRBD1 TGTGCCAGCAAGGCAGGACAGGGTAATGAGCAGTTCTTC CASKAGQGNEQFF
- TRBJ2-3 TRBV13 TRBD2 TGTGCCAGCAGCTTAGCGGGGGGGTACACAGATACGCAGTATTTT CASSLAGGYTDTQYF
- TRBJ1-5 TRBV28 TRBD1 TGTGCCAGCAGTACTACCAGGGGGCGCCGCAATCAGCCCCAGCATTTT CASSTTRGRRNQPQHF
- TRBJ1-5 TRBV28 TRBD1 TGTGCCAGCAACTTCCCAGGGGGAGGCAATCAGCCCCAGCATTTT CASNFPGGGNQPQHF
- TRBJ2-2 TRBV5-6 - TGTGCCAGCAGCTTACAGAACACCGGGGAGCTGTTTTTT CASSLQNTGELFF